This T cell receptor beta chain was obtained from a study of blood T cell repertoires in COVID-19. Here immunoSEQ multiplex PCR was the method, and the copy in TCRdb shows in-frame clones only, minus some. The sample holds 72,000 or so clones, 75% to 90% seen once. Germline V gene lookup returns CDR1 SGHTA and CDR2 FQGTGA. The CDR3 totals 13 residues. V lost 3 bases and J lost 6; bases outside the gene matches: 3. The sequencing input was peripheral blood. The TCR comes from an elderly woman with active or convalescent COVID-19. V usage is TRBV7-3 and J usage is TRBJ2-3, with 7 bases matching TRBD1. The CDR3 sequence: CASSFKGADTQYF. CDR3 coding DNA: TGTGCCAGCAGCTTTAAGGGGGCGGATACGCAGTATTTT. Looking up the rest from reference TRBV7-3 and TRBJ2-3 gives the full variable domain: GAGVSQTPSNKVTEKGKYVELRCDPISGHTALYWYRQSLGQGPEFLIYFQGTGAADDSGLPNDRFFAVRPEGSVSTLKIQRTERGDSAVYLCASSFKGADTQYFGPGTRLTVL.